Sequencing of this T cell receptor (beta chain) was carried out in a study of long-term antiretroviral therapy in people with HIV. Overall study results and limits: Investigators report no available data on ART adherence, viral resistance or therapy changes. Diversity measured after ART increased yet remained under transplant donor controls. Clones with expansion before ART led the repertoire at all time points.

They ran version v3.0 of the immunoSEQ assay at survey level. Produced via immunoSEQ multiplex PCR; TCRdb's table is partial and in-frame only. The table includes about 28,000 clones, approximately 80% detected once. V was trimmed by 2 bases and J by 4 bases, leaving 6 bases between them. Germline V gives CDR1 ENHRY, CDR2 SYGVKD. This CDR3 comprises 13 residues. As regards this clone: The antigen remains unidentified.

This receptor was identified in a man aged 30 to 39 with HIV. This specimen was unsorted PBMCs, taken 2.7 to 2.9 years after starting antiretroviral therapy. V is TRBV10-3 and J is TRBJ1-5; D not resolved. CDR3 nucleotide sequence: TGTGCCATCAGTGAGGCCTTTAATCAGCCCCAGCATTTT. Amino acids: CAISEAFNQPQHF.